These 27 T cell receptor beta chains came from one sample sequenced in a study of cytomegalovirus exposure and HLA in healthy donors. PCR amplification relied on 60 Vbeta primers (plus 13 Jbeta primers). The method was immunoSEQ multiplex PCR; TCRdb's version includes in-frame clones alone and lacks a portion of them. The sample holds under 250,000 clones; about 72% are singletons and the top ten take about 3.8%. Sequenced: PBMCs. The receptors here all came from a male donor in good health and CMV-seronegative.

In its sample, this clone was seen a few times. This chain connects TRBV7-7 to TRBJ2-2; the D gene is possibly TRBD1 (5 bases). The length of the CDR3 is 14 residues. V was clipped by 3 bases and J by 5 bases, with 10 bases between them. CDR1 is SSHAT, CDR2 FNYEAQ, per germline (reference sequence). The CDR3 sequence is CASSFGQGTGELFF. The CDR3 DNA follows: TGTGCCAGCAGCTTCGGGCAGGGAACCGGGGAGCTGTTTTTT.

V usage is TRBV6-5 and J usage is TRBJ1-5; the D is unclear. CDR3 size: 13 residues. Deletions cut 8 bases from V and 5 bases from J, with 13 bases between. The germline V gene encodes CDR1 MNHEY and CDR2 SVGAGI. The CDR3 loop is CASRGRSDQPQHF. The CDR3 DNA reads TGTGCCAGCCGAGGGAGGTCCGATCAGCCCCAGCATTTT.

This CDR3 is CASSYLKTGGNYGYTF. DNA for the CDR3: TGTGCCAGCAGTTACCTAAAGACAGGGGGTAACTATGGCTACACCTTC. The gene calls are TRBV6-5 and TRBJ1-2, with 9 bases identical to TRBD1. There are 16 residues in the CDR3. Germline values: CDR1 MNHEY, CDR2 SVGAGI. V dropped 2 bases and J dropped 1; count of bases not matched to a gene: 5.

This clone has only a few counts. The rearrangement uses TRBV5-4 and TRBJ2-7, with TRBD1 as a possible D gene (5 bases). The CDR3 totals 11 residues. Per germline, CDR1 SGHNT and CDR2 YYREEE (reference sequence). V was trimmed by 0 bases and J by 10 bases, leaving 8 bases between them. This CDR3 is CASSLVQGQYF. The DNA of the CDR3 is TGTGCCAGCAGCTTGGTCCAGGGACAGTACTTC.

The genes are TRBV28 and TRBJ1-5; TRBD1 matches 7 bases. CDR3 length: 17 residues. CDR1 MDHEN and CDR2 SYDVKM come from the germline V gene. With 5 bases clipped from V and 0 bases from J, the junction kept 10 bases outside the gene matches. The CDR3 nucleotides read TGTGCCAGCAGTCACCGGGACAGAACTTATAGCAATCAGCCCCAGCATTTT. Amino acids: CASSHRDRTYSNQPQHF.

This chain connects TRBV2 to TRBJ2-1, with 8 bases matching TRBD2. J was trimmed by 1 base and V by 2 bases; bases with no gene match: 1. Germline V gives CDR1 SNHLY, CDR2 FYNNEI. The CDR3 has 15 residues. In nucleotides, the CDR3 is TGTGCCAGCAGTGAAAGCGGGAGATCCTACAATGAGCAGTTCTTC. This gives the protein CASSESGRSYNEQFF.

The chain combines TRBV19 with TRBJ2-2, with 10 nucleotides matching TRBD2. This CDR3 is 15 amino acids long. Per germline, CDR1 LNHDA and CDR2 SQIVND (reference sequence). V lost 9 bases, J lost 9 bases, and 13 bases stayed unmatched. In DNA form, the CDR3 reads TGTGCCAGCATAACTAGCGGGATGTCCGCCCGGGAGCTGTTTTTT. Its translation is CASITSGMSARELFF.

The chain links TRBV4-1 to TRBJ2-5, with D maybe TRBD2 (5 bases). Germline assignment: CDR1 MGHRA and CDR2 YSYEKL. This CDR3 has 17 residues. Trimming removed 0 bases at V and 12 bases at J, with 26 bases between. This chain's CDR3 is CASSQDPTGSRGFNKYF. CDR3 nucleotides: TGCGCCAGCAGCCAAGATCCGACGGGATCGCGCGGGTTCAATAAGTACTTC.

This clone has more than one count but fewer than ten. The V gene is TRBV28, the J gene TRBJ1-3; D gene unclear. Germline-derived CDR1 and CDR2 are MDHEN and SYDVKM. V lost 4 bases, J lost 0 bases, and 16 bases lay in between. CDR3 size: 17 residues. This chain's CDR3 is CASSSNLGSRSGNTIYF. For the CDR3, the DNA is TGTGCCAGCAGTTCCAACTTGGGGAGCCGCTCTGGAAACACCATATATTTT.

CDR3 amino acids: CASRRAGTSEYEQYF. The CDR3 nucleotides read TGTGCCAGCAGACGAGCCGGGACTAGCGAATACGAGCAGTACTTC. V gene TRBV28 combines with J gene TRBJ2-7; 10 bases line up with TRBD2. The CDR3 has 15 amino acids. J gave up 4 bases and V 6 bases, and 9 bases lay outside the gene matches. The germline V gene encodes CDR1 MDHEN and CDR2 SYDVKM.

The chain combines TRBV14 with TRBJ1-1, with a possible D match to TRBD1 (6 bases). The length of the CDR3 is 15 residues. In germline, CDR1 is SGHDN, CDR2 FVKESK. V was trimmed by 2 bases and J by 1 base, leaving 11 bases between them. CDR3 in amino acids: CASSQLGGPNTEAFF. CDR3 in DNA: TGTGCCAGCAGCCAATTAGGGGGTCCGAACACTGAAGCTTTCTTT.

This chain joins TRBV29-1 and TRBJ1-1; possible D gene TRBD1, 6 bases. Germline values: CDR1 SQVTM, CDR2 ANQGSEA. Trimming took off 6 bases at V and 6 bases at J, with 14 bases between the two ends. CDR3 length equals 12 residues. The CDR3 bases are TGCAGCGTCCTAGCGGACAGTGCTGAAGCTTTCTTT. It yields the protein CSVLADSAEAFF.

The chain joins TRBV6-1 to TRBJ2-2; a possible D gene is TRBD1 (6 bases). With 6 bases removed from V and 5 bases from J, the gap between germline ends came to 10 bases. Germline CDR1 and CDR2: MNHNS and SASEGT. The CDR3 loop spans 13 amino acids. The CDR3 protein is CASRDRATGELFF. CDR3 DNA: TGTGCCAGCAGGGACAGAGCGACCGGGGAGCTGTTTTTT.

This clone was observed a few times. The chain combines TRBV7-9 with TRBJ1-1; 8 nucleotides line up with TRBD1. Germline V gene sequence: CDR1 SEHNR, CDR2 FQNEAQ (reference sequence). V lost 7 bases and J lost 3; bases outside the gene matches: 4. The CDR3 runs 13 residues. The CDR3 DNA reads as TGTGCCAGCATTAGACAGGGGTACACTGAAGCTTTCTTT. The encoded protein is CASIRQGYTEAFF.

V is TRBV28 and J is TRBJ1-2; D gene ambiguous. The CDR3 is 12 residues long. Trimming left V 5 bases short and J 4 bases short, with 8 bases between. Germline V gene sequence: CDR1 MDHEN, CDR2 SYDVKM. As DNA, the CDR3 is TGTGCCAGCAGTAGTCGGGTCTATGGCTACACCTTC. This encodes CASSSRVYGYTF.

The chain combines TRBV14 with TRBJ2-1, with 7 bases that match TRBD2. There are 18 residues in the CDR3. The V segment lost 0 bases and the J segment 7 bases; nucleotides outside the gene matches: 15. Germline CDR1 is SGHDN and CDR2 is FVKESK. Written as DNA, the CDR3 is TGTGCCAGCAGCCAAGAATTTGGGGGGGAGGCTCTTTGGAATGAGCAGTTCTTC. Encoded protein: CASSQEFGGEALWNEQFF.

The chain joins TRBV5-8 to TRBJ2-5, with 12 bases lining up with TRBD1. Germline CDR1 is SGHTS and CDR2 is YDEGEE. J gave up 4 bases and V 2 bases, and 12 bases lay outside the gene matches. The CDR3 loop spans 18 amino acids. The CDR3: CASSFRDRGRGSPETQYF. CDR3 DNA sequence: TGTGCCAGCAGCTTCCGGGACAGGGGGCGCGGGTCTCCAGAGACCCAGTACTTC.

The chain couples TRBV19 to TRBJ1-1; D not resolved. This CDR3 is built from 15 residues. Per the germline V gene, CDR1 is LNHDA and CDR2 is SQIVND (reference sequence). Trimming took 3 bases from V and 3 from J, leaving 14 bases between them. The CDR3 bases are TGTGCCAGTAGTATTATATCCGCGGCGGACACTGAAGCTTTCTTT. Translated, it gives CASSIISAADTEAFF.

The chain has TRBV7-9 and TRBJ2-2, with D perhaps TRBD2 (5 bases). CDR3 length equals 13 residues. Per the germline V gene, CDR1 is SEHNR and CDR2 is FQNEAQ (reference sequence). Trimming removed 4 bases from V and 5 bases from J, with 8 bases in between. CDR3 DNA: TGTGCCAGCAGCTGGACGGGGACCGGGGAGCTGTTTTTT. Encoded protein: CASSWTGTGELFF.

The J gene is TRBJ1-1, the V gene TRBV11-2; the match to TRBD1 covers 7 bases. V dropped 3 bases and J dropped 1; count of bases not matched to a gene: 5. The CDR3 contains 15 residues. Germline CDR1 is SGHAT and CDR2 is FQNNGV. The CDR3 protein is CASSLRGQTNTEAFF. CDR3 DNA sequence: TGTGCCAGCAGCTTGAGGGGACAGACGAACACTGAAGCTTTCTTT.

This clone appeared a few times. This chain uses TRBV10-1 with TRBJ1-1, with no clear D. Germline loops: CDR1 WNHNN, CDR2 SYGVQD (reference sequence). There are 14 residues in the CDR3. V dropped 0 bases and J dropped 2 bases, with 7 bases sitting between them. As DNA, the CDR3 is TGCGCCAGCAGTGAGTCGGGCTATAACACTGAAGCTTTCTTT. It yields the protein CASSESGYNTEAFF.

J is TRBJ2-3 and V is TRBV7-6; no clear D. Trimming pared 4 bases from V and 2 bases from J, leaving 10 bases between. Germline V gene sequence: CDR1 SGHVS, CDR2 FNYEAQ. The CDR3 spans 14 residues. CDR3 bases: TGTGCCAGCAGCTCGGAACAGATCACAGATACGCAGTATTTT. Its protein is CASSSEQITDTQYF.

CDR3 nucleotide sequence: TGTGCCAGTAGTTGGACGGGACAGGGTGCCTACGAGCAGTACTTC. This sequence encodes CASSWTGQGAYEQYF. V is TRBV19 and J is TRBJ2-7; 9 bases fit TRBD1. This CDR3 is built from 15 residues. The germline V gene encodes CDR1 LNHDA and CDR2 SQIVND (reference sequence). V shed 5 bases, J shed 2 bases, and the junction held 7 bases outside the gene matches.

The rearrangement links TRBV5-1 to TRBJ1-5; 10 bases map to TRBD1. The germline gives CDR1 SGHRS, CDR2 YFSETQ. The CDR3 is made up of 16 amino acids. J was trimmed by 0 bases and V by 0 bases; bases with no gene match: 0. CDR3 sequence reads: CASSLGDRGSNQPQHF. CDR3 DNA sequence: TGCGCCAGCAGCTTGGGGGACAGGGGTAGCAATCAGCCCCAGCATTTT.

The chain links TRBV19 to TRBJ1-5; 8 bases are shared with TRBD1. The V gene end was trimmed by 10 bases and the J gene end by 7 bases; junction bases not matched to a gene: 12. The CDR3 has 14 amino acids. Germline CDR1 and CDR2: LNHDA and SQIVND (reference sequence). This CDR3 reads CATSSGTGAQPQHF. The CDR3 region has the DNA TGTGCCACCTCATCCGGGACAGGTGCACAGCCCCAGCATTTT.

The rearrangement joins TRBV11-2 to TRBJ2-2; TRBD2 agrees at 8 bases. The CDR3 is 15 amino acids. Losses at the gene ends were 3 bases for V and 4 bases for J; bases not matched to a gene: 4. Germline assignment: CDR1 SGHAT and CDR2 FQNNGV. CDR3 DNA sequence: TGTGCCAGCAGCTTTGCGCTAGCGGGCACCGGGGAGCTGTTTTTT. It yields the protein CASSFALAGTGELFF.

The CDR3 here is CASSRLGETQYF. Written as DNA, the CDR3 is TGTGCCAGCAGCCGACTAGGGGAGACCCAGTACTTC. The chain recombines TRBV9 with TRBJ2-5, with D possibly TRBD2 on 6 matching bases. The germline CDR1 and CDR2 sequences are SGDLS and YYNGEE. Trimming cost V 4 bases and J 5 bases, with 9 bases left between them. This CDR3 comprises 12 residues.